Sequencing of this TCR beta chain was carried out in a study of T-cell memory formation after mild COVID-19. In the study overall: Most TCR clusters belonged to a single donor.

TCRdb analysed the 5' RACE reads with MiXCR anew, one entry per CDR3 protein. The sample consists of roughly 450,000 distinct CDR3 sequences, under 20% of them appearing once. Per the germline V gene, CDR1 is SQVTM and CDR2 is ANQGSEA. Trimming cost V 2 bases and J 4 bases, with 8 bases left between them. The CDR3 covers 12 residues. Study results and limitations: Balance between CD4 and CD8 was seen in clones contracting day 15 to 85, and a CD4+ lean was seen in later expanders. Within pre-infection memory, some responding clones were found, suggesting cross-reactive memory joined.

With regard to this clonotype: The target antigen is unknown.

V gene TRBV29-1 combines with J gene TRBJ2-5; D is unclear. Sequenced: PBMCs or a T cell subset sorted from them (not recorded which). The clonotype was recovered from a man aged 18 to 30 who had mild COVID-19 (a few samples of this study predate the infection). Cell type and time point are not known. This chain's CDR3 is CSVESGIETQYF. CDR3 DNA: TGCAGCGTTGAAAGTGGGATAGAGACCCAGTACTTC.